The 12 T cell receptor beta chains given below trace back to one sample, sequenced in a study of post-analysis software for immune sequencing data. These receptors have no identified antigens. The TCR beta cDNA libraries carried unique molecular identifiers. TCRdb reanalysed the PCR reads using MiXCR and keeps one entry per CDR3 protein. The sample includes 170,000 or so distinct CDR3 sequences, 25% to 35% of them seen just once. General study points: About 5 TRBV segments occurring more often in patients than controls included TRBV5-6, TRBV5-1 and TRBV20-1.

Sequencing was done on a sample of blood. The origin of the receptors is a girl under 18 with multiple sclerosis.

This clonotype was detected many times. The rearrangement joins TRBV12-3 or TRBV12-4 to TRBJ2-7; D is perhaps TRBD2 (6 bases). The length of the CDR3 is 13 residues. The V and J ends lost 7 bases and 4 bases respectively, with 14 bases between them. The CDR3: CASTTRENYEQYF. The CDR3 nucleotides are TGTGCCAGCACCACTCGGGAGAATTACGAGCAGTACTTC.

The sample holds many counts of this clonotype. As DNA, the CDR3 is TGCGCCAGCAGCCTCCCGGACAGGCCAGATACGCAGTATTTT. Translation gives CASSLPDRPDTQYF. V usage is TRBV5-1 and J usage is TRBJ2-3; 7 nucleotides agree with TRBD1. Germline CDR1 and CDR2: SGHRS and YFSETQ. Trimming cost V 4 bases and J 4 bases; bases outside gene matches: 6. The CDR3 loop spans 14 amino acids.

The chain has TRBV15 and TRBJ2-3, with D tentatively TRBD1 or TRBD2 (6 bases each). The V end lost 1 base, the J end lost 0 bases, and 8 bases lay between the germline ends. The CDR3 has 15 residues. Per the germline V gene, CDR1 is LNHNV and CDR2 is YYDKDF (reference sequence). CDR3 in amino acids: CATSRAGASTDTQYF. CDR3 DNA: TGTGCCACCAGCAGAGCGGGGGCCAGCACAGATACGCAGTATTTT.

Comments on this clonotype: A read error may be the cause here, since a much bigger clone is one base away. This rearrangement joins TRBV29-1 to TRBJ2-3, with a weak D call TRBD2 (6 bases). The germline gives CDR1 SQVTM, CDR2 ANQGSEA. The CDR3 is 15 amino acids. V lost 3 bases and J lost 3, with 16 bases in between. CDR3 sequence: CSVDGGVMSTDTQYF. In DNA form, the CDR3 reads TGCAGCGTTGACGGGGGAGTAATGAGTACAGATACGCAGTATTTT.

V usage is TRBV11-2 and J usage is TRBJ2-7, with D perhaps TRBD2 (5 bases). The germline V gene encodes CDR1 SGHAT and CDR2 FQNNGV. The CDR3 extends over 16 amino acids. The V end lost 1 base, the J end lost 3 bases, and 16 bases lay between the germline ends. The CDR3 spells CASSLAGGGPYYEQYF. CDR3 DNA sequence: TGTGCCAGCAGCTTAGCTGGCGGAGGTCCCTACTACGAGCAGTACTTC.

This clonotype was counted many times. The chain couples TRBV29-1 to TRBJ1-1; weak D call: TRBD1 (5 bases). Trimming cost V 7 bases and J 5 bases, with 20 bases left between them. Germline lookup yields CDR1 SQVTM and CDR2 ANQGSEA. CDR3 length equals 14 residues. CDR3 in amino acids: CSAHRDLAGTEAFF. CDR3 sequence (DNA): TGCAGCGCGCACCGGGACTTGGCGGGGACTGAAGCTTTCTTT.

About this clonotype: It may be a read error: a sequence one base away is much more abundant. The chain couples TRBV12-3 or TRBV12-4 to TRBJ1-2; D ambiguous. Trimming pared 4 bases from V and 3 bases from J, leaving 12 bases between. This CDR3 comprises 14 residues. The CDR3 protein is CASSCGRSYYGYTF. CDR3 coding DNA: TGTGCCAGCAGTTGTGGGCGTTCGTACTATGGCTACACCTTC.

In its sample, this clonotype was seen a few times. The chain recombines TRBV20-1 with TRBJ1-1; a possible D gene is TRBD1 (5 bases). There are 14 residues in the CDR3. The ends were cut back, 3 bases at V and 3 bases at J, with 14 bases in the middle. The germline gives CDR1 DFQATT, CDR2 SNEGSKA (reference sequence). The CDR3 nucleotides are TGCAGTGCTAGCGCCTCGGGACTTTACACTGAAGCTTTCTTT. It codes for CSASASGLYTEAFF.

This clonotype showed up just once. The rearrangement links TRBV20-1 to TRBJ1-1; 7 positions match TRBD1. The ends lost 6 bases at V and 6 bases at J; junction bases unmatched: 13. Germline CDR1 is DFQATT and CDR2 is SNEGSKA (reference sequence). This CDR3 spans 14 amino acids. The CDR3 loop is CSARPRTGCSEAFF. Here the CDR3 DNA reads TGCAGTGCCCGACCGAGGACAGGTTGTTCTGAAGCTTTCTTT.

This clonotype was counted only a few times. One junction end disagrees with the germline gene, perhaps due to a read error. This chain links TRBV5-8 with TRBJ2-1; D gene uncertain. CDR3 length: 12 residues. The V gene's germline CDR1 is SGHTS and CDR2 YDEGEE. The CDR3 protein is CASTLTFNEQFF. The CDR3 coding sequence is TGTGCCAGCACCTTGACGTTCAATGAGCAGTTCTTC.

The V call is TRBV7-9, the J call TRBJ2-2; 8 nucleotides line up with TRBD1. The CDR3 runs to 15 residues. From germline, CDR1 is SEHNR and CDR2 FQNEAQ (reference sequence). Trimming took 7 bases from V and 5 from J; bases not matched to a gene: 9. The CDR3 bases are TGTGCCAGCACGGTCCCGGGACAGGTGACCGGGGAGCTGTTTTTT. It yields the protein CASTVPGQVTGELFF.

In its sample, this clonotype was seen many times. CDR3 sequence (DNA): TGTGCCAGCAGCTTCGGGTATCAGGAGCAGTTCTTC. Its protein is CASSFGYQEQFF. V gene TRBV5-4 combines with J gene TRBJ2-1; D remains ambiguous. This CDR3 contains 12 residues. V was clipped by 2 bases and J by 10 bases, with 10 bases between them. Looked up from germline, CDR1 is SGHNT and CDR2 is YYREEE (reference sequence).